This T cell receptor (beta chain) was captured in a study of blood T cell repertoires in COVID-19. Background on the study: Donors in the United States, Italy and Spain gave samples during acute or convalescent COVID-19. Nucleic acid was either cDNA or gDNA, and it came from T cells, B-cell-depleted T cells, or PBMCs.

Germline loops: CDR1 SGHDT, CDR2 YYEEEE. V dropped 2 bases and J dropped 5; count of bases not matched to a gene: 5. CDR3 length equals 15 residues. As originally analysed: By means of reference gene primer amplification, nucleated cell counts were estimated. Sequenced by immunoSEQ multiplex PCR; TCRdb stores in-frame clones only, minus some. V and J calls and clone size are as listed in that table; D and trimming were resolved from the DNA. The sample holds about 100,000 clones, roughly 80% seen once. The specimen was peripheral blood. This receptor was obtained from a man aged 65 to 85 with active or convalescent COVID-19. The gene calls are TRBV5-6 and TRBJ2-1; 9 bases agree with TRBD1. The chain's CDR3 is CASSLTTGGNNEQFF. In DNA form, the CDR3 reads TGTGCCAGCAGCTTAACCACAGGGGGCAACAATGAGCAGTTCTTC. Based on the CDR3 plus reference TRBV5-6 and TRBJ2-1, the full variable domain is DAGVTQSPTHLIKTRGQQVTLRCSPKSGHDTVSWYQQALGQGPQFIFQYYEEEERQRGNFPDRFSGHQFPNYSSELNVNALLLGDSALYLCASSLTTGGNNEQFFGPGTRLTVL.